This T cell receptor (beta chain) was captured in a study of T cell responses to AZD1222 COVID-19 vaccine. Study results and caveats: Two AZD1222 administrations were followed by greater Spike-specific TCR breadth and depth. Clonal diversity was possibly underestimated, and white British individuals and females predominated among donors. Repertoire collection took place solely once the T cell response had peaked.

The table came from immunoSEQ multiplex PCR; TCRdb's copy has only in-frame clones and leaves some out. There are approximately 110,000 clones in the sample; roughly 90% occur only once, and about 4.3% lies in the top ten. Turning to this clone: Its target is unknown.

The CDR3 runs to 13 residues. The germline V gene encodes CDR1 MRHNA and CDR2 SNTAGT. The V end lost 3 bases, the J end lost 6 bases, and 12 bases lay between the germline ends. The source was peripheral blood, collected on day 0 of AZD1222 vaccination. The TCR was taken from an adult in good health. V is TRBV6-4 and J is TRBJ2-7; D might be TRBD1 (7 bases). CDR3 DNA sequence: TGTGCCAGCAGTGAGCAGGGGGGAAGCGAGCAGTACTTC. It encodes CASSEQGGSEQYF.